This record covers a single T cell receptor (beta chain). The record originates from a study of shared clonotypes between healthy human individuals. Using immunoSEQ multiplex PCR, the repertoire was profiled, and TCRdb retains in-frame clones only, with some absent. The sample lists about 2,100,000 clones; just over 90% were seen once. CDR1 and CDR2 (germline): WNHNN, SYGVQD (reference sequence). V dropped 8 bases and J dropped 5 bases, with 19 bases sitting between them. The CDR3 covers 15 residues. CD45RO-negative, CCR7-selected cells formed the naive CD8 fraction, which excluded terminally differentiated effector memory CD45RA+ cells.

The sample was naive CD8+ T cells from PBMCs. This sequence originates from a young man in good health. Some clones in this sample may be carry-over from other donors' samples. The J gene is TRBJ2-1, the V gene TRBV10-1; no definite D call. CDR3 DNA: TGCGCCAGCGCCGGGCCCCCAAGGGTGAACAATGAGCAGTTCTTC. It yields the protein CASAGPPRVNNEQFF.